This T cell receptor beta chain is from a study of T cells in tuberculosis. This clone was observed a single time. Produced via immunoSEQ multiplex PCR; TCRdb's table is partial and in-frame only. The top ten hold around 10% of the sample, which has around 35,000 clones, 90% to 95% seen once. With 1 base clipped from V and 4 bases from J, the junction kept 22 bases outside the gene matches. The V gene's germline CDR1 is GTSNPN and CDR2 SVGIG (reference sequence). This CDR3 region has 20 residues. The sequenced material came from PBMCs. This chain uses TRBV30 with TRBJ1-2; 9 nucleotides agree with TRBD1. The source is a donor aged 10 to 29 with latent tuberculosis or without tuberculosis infection. Some clones in this sample may be carry-over from other donors' samples. The CDR3 here is CAWSDGIGGLDRGNPYGYTF. The CDR3 DNA is TGTGCCTGGAGTGACGGCATCGGCGGTCTAGACAGGGGGAATCCCTATGGCTACACCTTC.